This T cell receptor (beta chain) was obtained from a study of cytotoxic CD8 clonotypes in ibrutinib-treated CLL. Study-level information: The study included approximately 12 relapsed/refractory and roughly 15 treatment-naive patients; roughly 18 had IGHV unmutated disease.

Repertoires were generated with immunoSEQ multiplex PCR, while TCRdb's copy carries only in-frame clones and drops some. The sample holds about 140,000 clones, 70% to 80% seen once. PBMCs that had been cryopreserved were the source of roughly 2.2 micrograms of genomic DNA for TCR beta libraries. Germline V gene sequence: CDR1 SGHNT, CDR2 YYREEE (reference sequence). The CDR3 totals 14 residues. V gave up 0 bases and J gave up 3 bases, with 10 bases separating them. The receptor's source is a human donor with chronic lymphocytic leukemia. The chain uses TRBV5-4 and TRBJ2-7; weak D call: TRBD2 (5 bases). The source was PBMCs, collected after 12 months of ibrutinib treatment. The CDR3 loop reads CASSLGTGNYEQYF. The CDR3 DNA reads TGTGCCAGCAGCTTGGGGACCGGGAACTACGAGCAGTACTTC.